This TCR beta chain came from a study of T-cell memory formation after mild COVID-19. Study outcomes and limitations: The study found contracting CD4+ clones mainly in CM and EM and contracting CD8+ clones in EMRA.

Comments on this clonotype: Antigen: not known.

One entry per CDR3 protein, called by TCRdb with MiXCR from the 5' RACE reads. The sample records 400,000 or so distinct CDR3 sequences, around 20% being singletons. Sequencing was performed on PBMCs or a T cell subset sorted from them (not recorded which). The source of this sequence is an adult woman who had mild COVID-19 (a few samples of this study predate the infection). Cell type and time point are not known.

The CDR3 region is CASSPAGLAGLELFF. CDR3 coding DNA: TGTGCCAGCAGTCCAGCGGGACTAGCGGGTTTGGAGCTGTTTTTT. The chain joins TRBV2 to TRBJ2-2; 12 bases fit TRBD2. Germline lookup yields CDR1 SNHLY and CDR2 FYNNEI. Unmatched junction bases numbered 8, after V lost 5 bases and J lost 10 bases. This CDR3 spans 15 amino acids.